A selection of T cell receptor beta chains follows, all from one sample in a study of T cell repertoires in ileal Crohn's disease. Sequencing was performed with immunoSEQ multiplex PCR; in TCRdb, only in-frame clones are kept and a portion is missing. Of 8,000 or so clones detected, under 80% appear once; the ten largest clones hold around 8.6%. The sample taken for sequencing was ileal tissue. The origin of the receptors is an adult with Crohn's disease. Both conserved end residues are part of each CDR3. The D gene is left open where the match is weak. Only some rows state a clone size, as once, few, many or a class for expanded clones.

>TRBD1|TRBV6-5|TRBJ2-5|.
CASSYGQVGETQYF
TGTGCCAGCAGTTACGGACAGGTTGGAGAGACCCAGTACTTC
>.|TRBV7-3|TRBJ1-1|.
CASSPRGSTEAFF
TGTGCCAGCAGCCCTCGGGGATCCACTGAAGCTTTCTTT
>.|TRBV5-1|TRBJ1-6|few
CASSRGDSSPLHF
TGCGCCAGCAGCCGAGGGGACTCCTCACCCCTCCACTTT
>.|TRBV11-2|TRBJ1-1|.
CASSLEGSTEAFF
TGTGCCAGCAGCTTAGAGGGCAGCACTGAAGCTTTCTTT
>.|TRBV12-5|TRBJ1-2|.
CASGTQTAYGYTF
TGTGCTAGTGGTACGCAGACAGCCTATGGCTACACCTTC
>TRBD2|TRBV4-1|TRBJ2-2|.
CASSHRLAGLDTGELFF
TGCGCCAGCAGCCATCGTCTAGCGGGGTTAGACACCGGGGAGCTGTTTTTT
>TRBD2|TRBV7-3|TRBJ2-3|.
CASSLAGGPGDTQYF
TGTGCCAGCAGCTTAGCGGGGGGGCCAGGAGATACGCAGTATTTT
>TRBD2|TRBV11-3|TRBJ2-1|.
CASSLNFLAGGEQFF
TGTGCCAGCAGCTTAAATTTTCTAGCGGGGGGTGAGCAGTTCTTC
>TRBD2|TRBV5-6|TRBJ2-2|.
CASSSGLAVMNTGELFF
TGTGCCAGCAGCTCGGGACTAGCGGTTATGAACACCGGGGAGCTGTTTTTT
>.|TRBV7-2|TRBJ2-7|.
CASSVQGYEQYF
TGTGCCAGCAGCGTACAGGGATACGAGCAGTACTTC
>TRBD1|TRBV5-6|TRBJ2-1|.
CASSPTGQGYNEQFF
TGTGCCAGCAGCCCGACGGGACAGGGCTACAATGAGCAGTTCTTC
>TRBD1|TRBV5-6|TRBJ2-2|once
CASSIRQGQKTGELFF
TGTGCCAGCAGCATCCGACAGGGCCAGAAGACCGGGGAGCTGTTTTTT
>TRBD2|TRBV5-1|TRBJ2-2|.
CASSLAAGGNTGELFF
TGCGCCAGCAGCTTGGCAGCGGGGGGGAACACCGGGGAGCTGTTTTTT
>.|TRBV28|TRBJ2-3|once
CACNTGGGTDTQYF
TGTGCCTGCAACACAGGGGGAGGGACAGATACGCAGTATTTT
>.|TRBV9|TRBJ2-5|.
CASSVSPGETQYF
TGTGCCAGCAGCGTAAGTCCGGGGGAGACCCAGTACTTC
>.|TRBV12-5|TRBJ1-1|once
CASGLTSTGSNTEAFF
TGTGCTAGTGGTTTGACCTCCACAGGGTCGAACACTGAAGCTTTCTTT
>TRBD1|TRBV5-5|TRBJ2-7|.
CASSMDRAYEQYF
TGTGCCAGCAGCATGGACAGGGCCTACGAGCAGTACTTC
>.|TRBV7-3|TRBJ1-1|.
CASSLGQNTEAFF
TGTGCCAGCAGCTTAGGGCAGAACACTGAAGCTTTCTTT
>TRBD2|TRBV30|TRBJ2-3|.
CACQTERGGTDTQYF
TGTGCCTGCCAGACGGAGCGGGGGGGCACAGATACGCAGTATTTT
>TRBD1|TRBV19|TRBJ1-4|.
CASTNYRPGGEKLFF
TGTGCCAGTACCAACTACCGGCCAGGGGGTGAAAAACTGTTTTTT
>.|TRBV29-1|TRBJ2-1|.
CSVEAPERAAYNEQFF
TGCAGCGTTGAAGCCCCAGAGAGGGCAGCTTACAATGAGCAGTTCTTC
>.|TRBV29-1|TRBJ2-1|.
CSVSEGRGPYEQFF
TGCAGCGTCTCCGAGGGGCGGGGCCCTTATGAGCAGTTCTTC
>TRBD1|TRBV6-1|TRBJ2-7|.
CASSDGTGVRYF
TGTGCCAGCAGTGATGGGACAGGTGTTCGGTACTTC
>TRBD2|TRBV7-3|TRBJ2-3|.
CASSLSSSGGGGTDTQYF
TGTGCCAGCAGCTTAAGTTCTAGCGGGGGTGGGGGCACAGATACGCAGTATTTT
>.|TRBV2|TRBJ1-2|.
CASNRDRPSSDGYTF
TGTGCCAGCAACAGGGACCGACCCAGCTCGGATGGCTACACCTTC
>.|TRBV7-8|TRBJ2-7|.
CASSLVGHPVGYEQYF
TGTGCCAGCAGCTTGGTCGGACATCCAGTTGGCTACGAGCAGTACTTC
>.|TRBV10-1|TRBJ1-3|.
CAHFREVGNTIYF
TGCGCCCACTTTCGTGAGGTTGGAAACACCATATATTTT
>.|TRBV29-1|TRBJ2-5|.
CSVQGHQETQYF
TGCAGCGTGCAGGGCCACCAAGAGACCCAGTACTTC
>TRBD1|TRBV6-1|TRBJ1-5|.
CASSVGQVWHF
TGTGCCAGCAGTGTAGGACAGGTTTGGCATTTT
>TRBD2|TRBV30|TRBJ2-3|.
CAWSVPGLAATTDTQYF
TGTGCCTGGAGTGTCCCTGGACTAGCGGCCACCACAGATACGCAGTATTTT
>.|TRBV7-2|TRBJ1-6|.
CASSSQAGDNSPLHF
TGTGCCAGCAGCTCCCAGGCGGGCGATAATTCACCCCTCCACTTT
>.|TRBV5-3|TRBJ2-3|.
CARSPDSSSTDTQYF
TGTGCCAGAAGCCCTGACAGTTCTAGCACAGATACGCAGTATTTT
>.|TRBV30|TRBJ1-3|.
CAWSQVSRNTIYF
TGTGCCTGGTCGCAGGTTTCGAGAAACACCATATATTTT
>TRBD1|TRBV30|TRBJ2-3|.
CAWSVGDRDTDTQYF
TGTGCCTGGAGTGTAGGGGACAGGGACACAGATACGCAGTATTTT
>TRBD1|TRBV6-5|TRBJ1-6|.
CASRAGTGENSPLHF
TGTGCCAGCAGGGCCGGGACAGGGGAGAATTCACCCCTCCACTTT
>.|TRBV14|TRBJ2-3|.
CASSQDWAGDTQYF
TGTGCCAGCAGCCAAGATTGGGCAGGAGATACGCAGTATTTT
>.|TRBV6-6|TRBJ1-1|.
CASSDGLGGDPEAFF
TGTGCCAGCAGCGATGGACTGGGGGGGGACCCTGAAGCTTTCTTT
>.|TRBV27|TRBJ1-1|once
CASSLFRGTEAFF
TGTGCCAGCAGTTTATTCCGAGGGACTGAAGCTTTCTTT
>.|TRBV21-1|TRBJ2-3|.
CASRLTRQTSTDTQYF
TGTGCCAGCAGACTAACCCGACAGACTAGCACAGATACGCAGTATTTT
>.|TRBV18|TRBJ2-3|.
CASSPSSDTQYF
TGTGCCAGCTCACCAAGCTCAGATACGCAGTATTTT
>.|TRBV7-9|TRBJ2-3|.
CASSETGRASTDTQYF
TGTGCCAGCAGCGAAACAGGTCGTGCTAGCACAGATACGCAGTATTTT
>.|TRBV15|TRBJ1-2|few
CATSSRGNYGYTF
TGTGCCACCAGCAGCCGAGGGAACTATGGCTACACCTTC
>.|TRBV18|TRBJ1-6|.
CASSPELNSPLHF
TGTGCCAGCTCACCAGAACTTAATTCACCCCTCCACTTT
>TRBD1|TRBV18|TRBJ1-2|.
CASSPTGQGDGYTF
TGTGCCAGCTCACCCACGGGACAGGGAGATGGCTACACCTTC
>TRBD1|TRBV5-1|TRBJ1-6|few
CASSRDRSRNSPLHF
TGCGCCAGCAGCCGGGACAGGAGCCGAAATTCACCCCTCCACTTT
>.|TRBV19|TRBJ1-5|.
CASSPKRRLINQPQHF
TGTGCCAGTAGTCCTAAACGACGACTTATCAATCAGCCCCAGCATTTT
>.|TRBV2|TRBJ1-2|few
CASSEARGGYGYTF
TGTGCCAGCAGTGAAGCGCGGGGGGGATATGGCTACACCTTC
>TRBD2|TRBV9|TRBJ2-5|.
CASSVGERGVETQYF
TGTGCCAGCAGCGTAGGGGAGCGGGGGGTAGAGACCCAGTACTTC
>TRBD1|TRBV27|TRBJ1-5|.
CASSFSYRGTQPQHF
TGTGCCAGCAGTTTCTCGTACAGGGGGACTCAGCCCCAGCATTTT
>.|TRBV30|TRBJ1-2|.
CAWSVLRVGRGYTF
TGTGCCTGGAGTGTACTGAGAGTGGGCCGTGGCTACACCTTC
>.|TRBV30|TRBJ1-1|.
CAWSAQGNTEAFF
TGTGCCTGGAGTGCTCAGGGGAACACTGAAGCTTTCTTT
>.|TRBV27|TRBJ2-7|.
CASSPNGRGPGGVEQYF
TGTGCCAGCAGTCCAAACGGGAGGGGGCCGGGCGGGGTAGAGCAGTACTTC
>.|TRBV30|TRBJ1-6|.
CAWSPLGGEGSPLHF
TGTGCCTGGAGTCCCCTCGGGGGGGAGGGGTCACCCCTCCACTTT
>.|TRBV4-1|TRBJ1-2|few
CASSPIGGYGYRAGYTF
TGCGCCAGCAGCCCAATCGGGGGATACGGCTATCGGGCTGGCTACACCTTC
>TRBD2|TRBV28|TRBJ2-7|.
CASTSRAGGSYEQYF
TGTGCCAGCACCTCTCGAGCGGGGGGTTCCTACGAGCAGTACTTC